This TCR beta chain was recovered during a study of CD8 T cells in ankylosing spondylitis. MiXCR, applied by TCRdb to the 5' RACE reads, yields one record per CDR3 protein. The data show some 140,000 distinct CDR3 sequences, approximately 9.2% seen once. V was pared by 4 bases and J by 0 bases, with 8 bases of the junction left unmatched. The germline CDR1 and CDR2 sequences are SGHRS and YFSETQ. The CDR3 is 18 residues long. Sample: synovial fluid, either unsorted or a sorted T cell fraction (not recorded which). The TCR sequence derives from a male donor with ankylosing spondylitis. This chain uses TRBV5-1 with TRBJ2-7; 15 bases align to TRBD2. The CDR3 DNA is TGCGCCAGCAGCCCGGGACTAGCGGGGGGTTCCAGCTCCTACGAGCAGTACTTC. Its translation: CASSPGLAGGSSSYEQYF.